Many counts were recorded for the clone carrying this T cell receptor beta chain. Its antigen is unknown. This record comes from a study of breast tumors, draining lymph nodes, adjacent tissues. Breast cancer patients provided tissue from their axillary draining lymph nodes. Findings and caveats of the study: Tumor and nontumor repertoires were significantly more similar in luminal-like than in basal-like breast cancer.

From the multiplex PCR reads, TCRdb called clonotypes with MiXCR, one entry per CDR3 protein. Here the sample spans around 130,000 distinct CDR3 sequences, roughly 21% being singletons. The germline V gene encodes CDR1 SGHNT and CDR2 YENEEA. The CDR3 runs to 15 residues. Trimming removed 5 bases from V and 0 bases from J; junction bases left unmatched: 4. Sequencing used axillary lymph node tissue. The receptor was derived from a female donor with breast cancer. Some clones in this sample may be carry-over from other donors' samples. The chain is built from TRBV11-3 and TRBJ2-1; 7 positions agree with TRBD2. The DNA for the CDR3 is TGTGCCAGCAGCGCGGGGGTCACCTCCTACAATGAGCAGTTCTTC. Translation gives CASSAGVTSYNEQFF.